These 12 T cell receptor beta chains came from one sample sequenced in a study of monozygotic twins with inflammatory bowel disease. TCRdb reprocessed the 5' RACE reads, with one entry per CDR3 protein and no DNA. The sample totals 350,000 to 400,000 distinct CDR3 sequences. Sequenced sample: blood. These receptors all stem from a human donor with ulcerative colitis or Crohn's disease, or a healthy co-twin of an affected twin (not recorded which).

CDR3 sequence: CASTLDPGSSFHGYTF. The genes are TRBV7-9 and TRBJ1-2; the TCRdb call, TRBD1, lacks DNA for checking. The germline V gene encodes CDR1 SEHNR and CDR2 FQNEAQ (reference sequence). This CDR3 region has 16 residues.

This rearrangement joins TRBV29-1 to TRBJ2-1. The CDR3 runs 16 residues. CDR1 is SQVTM, CDR2 ANQGSEA, per germline. The CDR3 here is CSVDSPQTPIYNEQFF.

V and J are TRBV5-5 and TRBJ1-1; checking the TCRdb D call of TRBD1 is not possible without DNA. CDR3 length equals 13 residues. Germline V lookup: CDR1 SGHKS, CDR2 YYEKEE (reference sequence). CDR3 loop: CASSLGQSSEAFF.

V gene TRBV2 combines with J gene TRBJ2-1; TCRdb reports TRBD1, a call that lacks DNA to check it against. CDR3 length: 14 residues. Per the germline V gene, CDR1 is SNHLY and CDR2 is FYNNEI. CDR3 region: CAMLPGTGDNEQFF.

This chain links TRBV15 with TRBJ1-1; the TRBD1 assignment by TCRdb is unverifiable without DNA. The germline gives CDR1 LNHNV, CDR2 YYDKDF (reference sequence). CDR3 length: 14 residues. The CDR3 region is CATKPGLMNTEAFF.

The chain carries TRBV18 and TRBJ1-4. The CDR3 runs 14 residues. CDR1 and CDR2 (germline): KGHSH, LQKENI. CDR3: CASSPGSRSEKLFF.

This chain connects TRBV4-2 to TRBJ2-6; TCRdb gives TRBD2 as the D gene, but with no DNA this cannot be confirmed. Germline assignment: CDR1 LGHNA and CDR2 YNFKEQ. CDR3 size: 19 residues. The CDR3 protein is CASSRRLAGGFSGANVLTF.

The chain recombines TRBV9 with TRBJ2-3; the TCRdb D gene call, TRBD1, has no DNA to confirm it. CDR3 size: 13 residues. Germline V lookup: CDR1 SGDLS, CDR2 YYNGEE. The CDR3 protein is CASSVMGADTQYF.

V is TRBV20-1 and J is TRBJ2-3; TCRdb outputs TRBD2, but without DNA this stays unchecked. There are 16 residues in the CDR3. Germline V gene sequence: CDR1 DFQATT, CDR2 SNEGSKA (reference sequence). This chain's CDR3 is CSATGLAGISTDTQYF.

V gene TRBV5-1 combines with J gene TRBJ2-1; TCRdb indicates TRBD2, and absent DNA this call remains unverified. CDR1 is SGHRS and CDR2 is YFSETQ in the germline V gene. This CDR3 has 15 residues. The CDR3 is CASSPSSGGANEQFF.

The chain joins TRBV7-8 to TRBJ2-1; TCRdb gives TRBD1 as the D gene, but with no DNA this cannot be confirmed. CDR3 size: 13 residues. Germline assignment: CDR1 SGHVS and CDR2 FQNEAQ. CDR3 loop: CASSSTGFDEQFF.

The V and J genes are TRBV12-3 or TRBV12-4 and TRBJ1-2; TCRdb returns TRBD1, unconfirmable since there is no DNA. CDR3 length: 14 amino acids. This CDR3 is CASSSWTGSYGYTF.